This record covers a single T cell receptor (beta chain). The target antigen is unknown. It was with 60 Vbeta and 13 Jbeta primers that the PCR ran. The assay was immunoSEQ multiplex PCR, and TCRdb's table has in-frame clones only and misses some. The top ten hold 2% to 2.5% of the sample, which has roughly 150,000 clones, 85% seen once. The CDR3 has 15 amino acids. The germline gives CDR1 MGHRA, CDR2 YSYEKL. The V gene end was trimmed by 4 bases and the J gene end by 5 bases; junction bases not matched to a gene: 7. The record originates from a study of cytomegalovirus exposure and HLA in healthy donors. General study points: Most CMV-associated TCR beta chains were later found to appear HLA-restricted. Later analysis showed TCR association rates varying by HLA locus, highest for DRB1 and lowest for HLA-C.

The sequenced sample consisted of PBMCs. This chain links TRBV4-1 with TRBJ2-3, with TRBD2 identical over 9 bases. This clonotype originated in a young woman in good health and CMV-seronegative. The chain's CDR3 is CASSPREAGGDTQYF. Written as DNA, the CDR3 is TGCGCCAGCAGCCCGAGGGAAGCGGGAGGAGATACGCAGTATTTT.